This TCR beta chain was identified in a study of shared clonotypes between healthy human individuals. Study-level points and caveats: Even with large depth, rarefaction showed that sorted-subset sequencing was incomplete.

Measured with immunoSEQ multiplex PCR; TCRdb has only the in-frame clones, and not every one. The sample yields 630,000 or so clones, roughly 98% seen once. V was shortened by 4 bases and J by 7 bases, with 14 bases between the two germline ends. CDR1 SQVTM and CDR2 ANQGSEA come from the germline V gene. The CDR3 covers 12 residues. Terminally differentiated effector memory CD45RA+ cells were left out of the naive CD8 fraction, which was CD45RO-negative and positively selected for CCR7. Comment on this clone: Its antigen remains unknown.

The receptor was isolated from a man aged 25-40 years in good health. The sequenced material came from naive CD8+ T cells sorted from blood. The chain joins TRBV29-1 to TRBJ2-7; D could derive from TRBD1 or TRBD2 (5 bases each). CDR3: CSVGGSVGEQYF. The CDR3 DNA is TGCAGCGTTGGGGGGAGTGTAGGAGAGCAGTACTTC.